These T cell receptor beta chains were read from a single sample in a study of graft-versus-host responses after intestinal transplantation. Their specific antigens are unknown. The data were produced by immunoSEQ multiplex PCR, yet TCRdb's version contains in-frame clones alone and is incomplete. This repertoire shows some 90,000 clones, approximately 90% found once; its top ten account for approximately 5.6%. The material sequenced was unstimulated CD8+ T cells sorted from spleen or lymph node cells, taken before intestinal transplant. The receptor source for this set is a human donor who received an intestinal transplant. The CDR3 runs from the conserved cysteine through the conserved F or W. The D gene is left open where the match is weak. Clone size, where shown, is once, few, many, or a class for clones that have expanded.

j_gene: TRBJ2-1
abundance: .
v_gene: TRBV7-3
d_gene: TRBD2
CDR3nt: TGTGCCAGCAGCTTAGGAGCGGGAGCCTCCTACAATGAGCAGTTCTTC
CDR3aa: CASSLGAGASYNEQFF

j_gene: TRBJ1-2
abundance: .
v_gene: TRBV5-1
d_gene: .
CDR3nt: TGCGCCAGCAGCCCAAACAAAAATCGGAATGGCTACACCTTC
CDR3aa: CASSPNKNRNGYTF

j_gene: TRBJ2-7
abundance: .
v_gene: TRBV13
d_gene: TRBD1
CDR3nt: TGTGCCAGCAGCGCGATTACAGGGGGCTACGAGCAGTGCTTC
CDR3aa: CASSAITGGYEQCF

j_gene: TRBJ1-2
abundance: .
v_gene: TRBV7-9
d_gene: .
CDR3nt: TGTGCCAGCAGCCCCCAGTGGGGGGCCCCTGCTAACTATGGCTACACCTTC
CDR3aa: CASSPQWGAPANYGYTF

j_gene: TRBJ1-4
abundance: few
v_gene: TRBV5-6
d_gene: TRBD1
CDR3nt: TGTGCCAGCAGCCAACCCAGACAGGGAGGAAAACTGTTTTTT
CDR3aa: CASSQPRQGGKLFF

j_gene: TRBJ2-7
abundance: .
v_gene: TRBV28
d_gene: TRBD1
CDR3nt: TGTGCCAGCAGCGAAGGACAGGGGGGGTACGAGCAGTACTTC
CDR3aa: CASSEGQGGYEQYF

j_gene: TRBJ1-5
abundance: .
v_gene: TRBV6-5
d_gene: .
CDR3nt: TGTGCCAGCCGGGCTAATAGCAATCAGCCCCAGCATTTT
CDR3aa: CASRANSNQPQHF

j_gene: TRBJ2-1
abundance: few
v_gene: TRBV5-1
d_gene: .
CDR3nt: TGCGCCAGCAGCAACACACGGAAGGTATACAATGAGCAGTTCTTC
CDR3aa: CASSNTRKVYNEQFF

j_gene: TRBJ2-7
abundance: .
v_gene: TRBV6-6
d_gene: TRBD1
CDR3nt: TGTGCCAGCAGGTCGTTCGGGGACAGGGGTCGCGAGCAGTACTTC
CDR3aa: CASRSFGDRGREQYF

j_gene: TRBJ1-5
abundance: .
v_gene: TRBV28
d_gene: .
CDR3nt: TGTGCCAGCAGTTTATATCAGGGACGGAGCAATCAGCCCCAGCATTTT
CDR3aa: CASSLYQGRSNQPQHF

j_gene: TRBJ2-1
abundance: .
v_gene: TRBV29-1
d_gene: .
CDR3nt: TGCAGCGTTGATATAGGGTATGAGCAGTTCTTC
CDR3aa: CSVDIGYEQFF

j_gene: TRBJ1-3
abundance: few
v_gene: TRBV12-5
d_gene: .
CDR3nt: TGTGCTAGTAGAGACAGCTCTGGAAACACCATATATTTT
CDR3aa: CASRDSSGNTIYF

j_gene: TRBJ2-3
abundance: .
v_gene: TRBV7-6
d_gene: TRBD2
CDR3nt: TGTGCCAGCACCCAGACTAGCGGGAGCACAGATACGCAGTATTTT
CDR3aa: CASTQTSGSTDTQYF

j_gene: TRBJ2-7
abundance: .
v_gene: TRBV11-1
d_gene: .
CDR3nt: TGTGCCAGCAGCTTAGAGACAGACACCAACTACGAGCAGTACTTC
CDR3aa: CASSLETDTNYEQYF

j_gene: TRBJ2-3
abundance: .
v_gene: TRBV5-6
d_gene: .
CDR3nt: TGTGCCAGCACCGTCAGCGGAGATACGCAGTATTTT
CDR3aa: CASTVSGDTQYF

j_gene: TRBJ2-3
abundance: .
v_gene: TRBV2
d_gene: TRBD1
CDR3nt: TGTGCCAGCAGTCGGACAGGGACTAGCACAGATACGCAGTATTTT
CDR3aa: CASSRTGTSTDTQYF

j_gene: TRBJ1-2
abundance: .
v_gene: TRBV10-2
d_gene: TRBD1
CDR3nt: TGCGCCAGCAGACCCACAGGGGACTATGGCTACACCTTC
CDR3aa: CASRPTGDYGYTF

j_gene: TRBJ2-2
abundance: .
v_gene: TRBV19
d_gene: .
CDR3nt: TGTGCCAGTAGTATAGTATTGTGGACGCTGTGGGGGGAGCTGTTTTTT
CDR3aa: CASSIVLWTLWGELFF

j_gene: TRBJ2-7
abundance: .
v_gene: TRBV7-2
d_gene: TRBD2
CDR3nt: TGTGCCAGCAGCCGTTACGGGGCGGGAGAGGACTACGAGCAGTACTTC
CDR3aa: CASSRYGAGEDYEQYF

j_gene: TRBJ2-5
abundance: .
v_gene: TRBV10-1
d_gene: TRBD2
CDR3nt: TGCGCCAGCAGTGAGTTGACTAGCGGGGCGGAGACCCAGTACTTC
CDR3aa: CASSELTSGAETQYF

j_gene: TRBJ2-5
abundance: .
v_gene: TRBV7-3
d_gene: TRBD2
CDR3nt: TGTGCCAGCAGCGCCCTGGCGGGAGGGCCGGTTGAGACCCAGTACTTC
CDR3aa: CASSALAGGPVETQYF

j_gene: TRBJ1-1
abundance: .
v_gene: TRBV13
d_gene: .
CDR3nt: TGTGCCAGCAGCTTAGGGTGGGGCAGGACGAACACTGAAGCTTTCTTT
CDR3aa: CASSLGWGRTNTEAFF

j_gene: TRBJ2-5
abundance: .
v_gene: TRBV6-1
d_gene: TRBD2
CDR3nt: TGTGCCAGCAGTAGTCTAGCGGGGGCCGCGGAGACCCAGTACTTC
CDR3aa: CASSSLAGAAETQYF

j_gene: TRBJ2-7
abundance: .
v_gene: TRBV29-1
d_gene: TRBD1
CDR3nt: TGCAGCGTGGCCGGGACAGGGTCCTACGAGCAGTACTTC
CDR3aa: CSVAGTGSYEQYF

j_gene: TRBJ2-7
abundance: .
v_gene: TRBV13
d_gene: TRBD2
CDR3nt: TGTGCCAGCAGTAGTAGGGCCGGGACTAGCCCATACGAGCAGTACTTC
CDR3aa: CASSSRAGTSPYEQYF

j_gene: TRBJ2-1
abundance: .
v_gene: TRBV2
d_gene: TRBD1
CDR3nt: TGTGCCAGCAGTGACCCGGGACAGAGGGAGAATGAGCAGTTCTTC
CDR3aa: CASSDPGQRENEQFF

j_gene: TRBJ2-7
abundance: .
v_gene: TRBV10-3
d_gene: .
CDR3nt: TGTGCCATCAGTGAGTCTGAAAGCTCCTACGAGCAGTACTTC
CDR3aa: CAISESESSYEQYF

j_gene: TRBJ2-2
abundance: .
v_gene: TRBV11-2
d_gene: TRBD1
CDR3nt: TGTGCCAGCAGCTTAGCCCCCAGGACAGGGAACAACACCGGGGAGCTGTTTTTT
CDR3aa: CASSLAPRTGNNTGELFF

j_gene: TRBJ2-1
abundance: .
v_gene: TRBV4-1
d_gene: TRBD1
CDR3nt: TGCGCCAGCAGCCTGACAGGGGGCACGTACAATGAGCAGTTCTTC
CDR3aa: CASSLTGGTYNEQFF

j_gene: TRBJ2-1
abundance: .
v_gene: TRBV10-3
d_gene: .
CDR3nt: TGTGCCATCAGTGCAAGTAACAATGAGCAGTTCTTC
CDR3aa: CAISASNNEQFF

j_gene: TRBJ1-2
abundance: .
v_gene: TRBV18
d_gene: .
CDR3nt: TGTGCCAGCTCACCACGGGTTCGGGGGATCGGCTACACCTTC
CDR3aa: CASSPRVRGIGYTF

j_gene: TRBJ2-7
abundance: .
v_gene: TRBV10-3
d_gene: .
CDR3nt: TGTGCCATCAGTCCCAGCGGAGACTACGAGCAGTACTTC
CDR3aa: CAISPSGDYEQYF

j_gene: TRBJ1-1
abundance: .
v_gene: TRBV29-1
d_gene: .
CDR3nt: TGCAGCGTCTACGGGCTCACTGAAGCTTTCTTT
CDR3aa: CSVYGLTEAFF

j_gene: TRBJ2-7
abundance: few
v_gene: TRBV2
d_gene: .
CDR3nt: TGTGCCAGCAGTCAGTTCAAACTAACCTACGAGCAGTACTTC
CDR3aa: CASSQFKLTYEQYF

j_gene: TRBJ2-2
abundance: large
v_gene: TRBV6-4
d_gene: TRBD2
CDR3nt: TGTGCCAGCAGTGACGGGGGGGCCGGGGAGCTGTTTTTT
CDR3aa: CASSDGGAGELFF

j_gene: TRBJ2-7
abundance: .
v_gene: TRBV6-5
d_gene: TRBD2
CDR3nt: TGTGCCAGCAGTTACTCGATAGCGGGGACCTACGAGCAGTACTTC
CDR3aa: CASSYSIAGTYEQYF

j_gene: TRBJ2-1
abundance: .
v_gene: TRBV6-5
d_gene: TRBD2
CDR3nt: TGTGCCAGCAGTGCCGGGACTAGCTTCAATGAGCAGTTCTTC
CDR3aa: CASSAGTSFNEQFF

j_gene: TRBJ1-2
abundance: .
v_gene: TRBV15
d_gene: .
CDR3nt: TGTGCCACCAGCAGAGTCGGGGGCCCACCGATTGGCTACACCTTC
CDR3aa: CATSRVGGPPIGYTF

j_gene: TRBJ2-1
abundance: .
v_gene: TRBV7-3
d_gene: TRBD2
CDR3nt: TGTGCCAGCAGCGCAAACCCGGGGGGGCCAATCAATGAGCAGTTCTTC
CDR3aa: CASSANPGGPINEQFF

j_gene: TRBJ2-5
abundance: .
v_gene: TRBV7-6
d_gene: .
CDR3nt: TGTGCCAGCAGCAGAGAGGACAGCGGGACCCAGTACTTC
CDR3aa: CASSREDSGTQYF

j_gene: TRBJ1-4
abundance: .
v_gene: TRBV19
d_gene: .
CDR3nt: TGTGCCAGTAGTATTGTCGGGGAAGCGGGTGAAAAACTGTTTTTT
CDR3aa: CASSIVGEAGEKLFF

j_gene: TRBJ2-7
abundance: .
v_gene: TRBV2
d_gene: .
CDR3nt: TGTGCCAGCAACTCCCTTCCCTACGAGCAGTACTTC
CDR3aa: CASNSLPYEQYF

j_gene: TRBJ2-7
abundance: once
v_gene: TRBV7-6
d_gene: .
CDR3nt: TGTGCCAGCAGCTTAGCGCTTCGAATACCTAGCTCCTACGAGCAGTACTTC
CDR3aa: CASSLALRIPSSYEQYF

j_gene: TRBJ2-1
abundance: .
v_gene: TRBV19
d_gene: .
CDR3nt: TGTGCCAGTCTTCACCTACGAGGACATGGGAATGAGCAGTTCTTC
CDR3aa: CASLHLRGHGNEQFF

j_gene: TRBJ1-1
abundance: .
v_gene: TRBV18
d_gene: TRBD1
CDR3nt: TGTGCCAGCTCACCACCAGGGGGCAGTTCTGAAGCTTTCTTT
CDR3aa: CASSPPGGSSEAFF

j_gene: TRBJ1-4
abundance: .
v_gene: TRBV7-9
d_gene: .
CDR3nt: TGTGCCAGCAGCTTTCAGGGGAGAGAAAAACTGTTTTTT
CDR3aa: CASSFQGREKLFF

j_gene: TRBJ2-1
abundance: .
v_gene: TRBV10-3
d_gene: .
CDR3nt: TGTGCCATCAGTGTGGGGATAGGGAGGAACAATGAGCAGTTCTTC
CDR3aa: CAISVGIGRNNEQFF

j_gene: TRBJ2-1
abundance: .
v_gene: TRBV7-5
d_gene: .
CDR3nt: TGTGTCAGAAGCTTCTCGGAGCGGGGGCGTAATGAGCAGTTCTTC
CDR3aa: CVRSFSERGRNEQFF

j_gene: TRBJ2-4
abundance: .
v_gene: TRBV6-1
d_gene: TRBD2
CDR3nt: TGTGCCAGCAGTGAACTAGCGGGAGGGCCCAAAAACATTCAGTACTTC
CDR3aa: CASSELAGGPKNIQYF

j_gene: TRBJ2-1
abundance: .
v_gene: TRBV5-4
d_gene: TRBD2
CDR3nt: TGTGCCAGCCCGGGACTAGCTGACAATGAGCAGTTCTTC
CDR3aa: CASPGLADNEQFF

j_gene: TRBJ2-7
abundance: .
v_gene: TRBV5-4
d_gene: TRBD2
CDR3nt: TGTGCCAGCAGTGGAGAAAGACTAGCGGAGTCCTACGAGCAGTACTTC
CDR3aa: CASSGERLAESYEQYF

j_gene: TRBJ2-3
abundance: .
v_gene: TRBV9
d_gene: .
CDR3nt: TGTGCCAGCAGCGTAACTCCAGGGGCGCCAGATACGCAGTATTTT
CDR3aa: CASSVTPGAPDTQYF

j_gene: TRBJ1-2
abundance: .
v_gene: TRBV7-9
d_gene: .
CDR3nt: TGTGCCAGCAGCTTAGGGGACTACTATGGCTACACCTTC
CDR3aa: CASSLGDYYGYTF

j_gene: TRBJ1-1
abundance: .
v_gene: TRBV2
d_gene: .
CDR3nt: TGTGCCAGCAGTGAAAGGGTCGATTACACTGAAGCTTTCTTT
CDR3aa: CASSERVDYTEAFF

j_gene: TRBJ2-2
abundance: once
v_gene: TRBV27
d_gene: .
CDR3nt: TGTGCCAGCAGGGTCGGGCAGAACACCGGGGAGCTGTTTTTT
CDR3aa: CASRVGQNTGELFF